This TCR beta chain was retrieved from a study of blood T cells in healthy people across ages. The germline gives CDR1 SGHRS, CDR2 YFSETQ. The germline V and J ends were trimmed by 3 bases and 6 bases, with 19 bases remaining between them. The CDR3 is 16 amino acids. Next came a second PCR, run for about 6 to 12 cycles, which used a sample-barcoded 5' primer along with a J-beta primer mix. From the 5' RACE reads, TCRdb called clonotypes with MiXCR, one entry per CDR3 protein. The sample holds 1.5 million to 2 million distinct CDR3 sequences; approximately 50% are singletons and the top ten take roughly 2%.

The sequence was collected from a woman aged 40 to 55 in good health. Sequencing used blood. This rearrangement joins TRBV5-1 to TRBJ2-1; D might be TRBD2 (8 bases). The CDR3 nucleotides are TGCGCCAGCAGCTCGGGAGGGGGCGCAGGTGTCAATGAGCAGTTCTTC. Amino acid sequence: CASSSGGGAGVNEQFF.